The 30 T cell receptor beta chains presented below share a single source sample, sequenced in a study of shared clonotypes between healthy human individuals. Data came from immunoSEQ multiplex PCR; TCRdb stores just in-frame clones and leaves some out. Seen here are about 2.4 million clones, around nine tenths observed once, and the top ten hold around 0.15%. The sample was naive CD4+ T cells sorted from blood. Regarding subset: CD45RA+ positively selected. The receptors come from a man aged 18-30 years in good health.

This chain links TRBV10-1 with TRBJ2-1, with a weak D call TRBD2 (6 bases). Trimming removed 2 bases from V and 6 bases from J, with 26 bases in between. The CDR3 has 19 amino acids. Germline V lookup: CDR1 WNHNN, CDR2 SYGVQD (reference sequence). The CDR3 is CASSEMERAESDRCNEQFF. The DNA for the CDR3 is TGCGCCAGCAGTGAGATGGAGCGGGCGGAGTCGGATCGGTGCAATGAGCAGTTCTTC.

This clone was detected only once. CDR3 region: CASSWGQKNTEAFF. Written as DNA, the CDR3 is TGTGCCAGCAGCTGGGGACAGAAAAACACTGAAGCTTTCTTT. V usage is TRBV5-4 and J usage is TRBJ1-1, with 7 nucleotides matching TRBD1. The length of the CDR3 is 14 residues. CDR1 and CDR2 (germline): SGHNT, YYREEE (reference sequence). With 3 bases clipped from V and 2 bases from J, the junction kept 4 bases outside the gene matches.

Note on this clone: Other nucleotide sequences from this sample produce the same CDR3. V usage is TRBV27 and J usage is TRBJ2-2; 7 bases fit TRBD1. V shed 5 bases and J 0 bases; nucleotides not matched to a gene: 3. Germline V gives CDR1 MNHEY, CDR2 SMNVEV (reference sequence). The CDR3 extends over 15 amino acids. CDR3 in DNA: TGTGCCAGCAGTCCAGGGACAGCGAACACCGGGGAGCTGTTTTTT. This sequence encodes CASSPGTANTGELFF.

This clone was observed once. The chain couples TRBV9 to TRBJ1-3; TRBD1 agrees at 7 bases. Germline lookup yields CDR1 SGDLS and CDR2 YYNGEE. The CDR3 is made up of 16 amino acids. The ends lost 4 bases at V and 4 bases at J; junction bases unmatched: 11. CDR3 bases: TGTGCCAGCAGCCTCAGCACAGGGGTGGGCGGAAACACCATATATTTT. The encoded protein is CASSLSTGVGGNTIYF.

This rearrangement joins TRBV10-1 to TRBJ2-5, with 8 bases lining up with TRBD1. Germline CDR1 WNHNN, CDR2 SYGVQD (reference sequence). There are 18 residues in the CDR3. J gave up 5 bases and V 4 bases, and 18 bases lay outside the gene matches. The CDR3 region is CASSAPNSATGGRETQYF. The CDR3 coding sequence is TGCGCCAGCAGTGCACCTAACTCCGCAACAGGGGGACGGGAGACCCAGTACTTC.

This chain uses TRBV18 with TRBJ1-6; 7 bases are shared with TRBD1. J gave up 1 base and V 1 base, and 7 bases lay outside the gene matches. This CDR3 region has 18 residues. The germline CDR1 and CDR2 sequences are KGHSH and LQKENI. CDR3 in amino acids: CASSPLMGQSSYNSPLHF. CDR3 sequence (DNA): TGTGCCAGCTCACCACTTATGGGACAGAGTTCCTATAATTCACCCCTCCACTTT. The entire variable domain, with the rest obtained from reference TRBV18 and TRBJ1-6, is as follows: NAGVMQNPRHLVRRRGQEARLRCSPMKGHSHVYWYRQLPEEGLKFMVYLQKENIIDESGMPKERFSAEFPKEGPSILRIQQVVRGDSAAYFCASSPLMGQSSYNSPLHFGNGTRLTVT.

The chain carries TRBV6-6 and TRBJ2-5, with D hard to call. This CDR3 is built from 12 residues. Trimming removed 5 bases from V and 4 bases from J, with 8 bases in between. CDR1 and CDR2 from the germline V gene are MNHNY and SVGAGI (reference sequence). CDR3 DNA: TGTGCCAGCAGTACTAACCGAGAGACCCAGTACTTC. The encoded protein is CASSTNRETQYF.

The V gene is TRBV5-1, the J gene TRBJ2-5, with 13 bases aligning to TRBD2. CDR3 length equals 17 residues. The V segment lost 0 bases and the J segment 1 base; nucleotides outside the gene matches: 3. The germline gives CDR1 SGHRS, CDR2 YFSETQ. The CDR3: CASSLVGLAGFQETQYF. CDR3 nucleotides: TGCGCCAGCAGCTTGGTGGGACTAGCGGGATTCCAAGAGACCCAGTACTTC.

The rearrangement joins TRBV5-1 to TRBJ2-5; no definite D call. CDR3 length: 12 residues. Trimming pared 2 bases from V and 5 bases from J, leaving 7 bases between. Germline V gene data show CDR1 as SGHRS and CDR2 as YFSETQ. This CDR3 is CASSFALETQYF. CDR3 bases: TGCGCCAGCAGCTTTGCATTGGAGACCCAGTACTTC. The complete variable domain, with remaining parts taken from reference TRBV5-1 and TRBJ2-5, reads KAGVTQTPRYLIKTRGQQVTLSCSPISGHRSVSWYQQTPGQGLQFLFEYFSETQRNKGNFPGRFSGRQFSNSRSEMNVSTLELGDSALYLCASSFALETQYFGPGTRLLVL.

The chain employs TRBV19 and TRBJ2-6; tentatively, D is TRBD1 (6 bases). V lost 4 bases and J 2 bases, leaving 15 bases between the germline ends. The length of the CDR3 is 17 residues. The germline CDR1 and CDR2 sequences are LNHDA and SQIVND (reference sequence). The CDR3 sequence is CASSKGSGEAGANVLTF. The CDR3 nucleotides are TGTGCCAGTAGTAAGGGGTCAGGGGAAGCTGGGGCCAACGTCCTGACTTTC.

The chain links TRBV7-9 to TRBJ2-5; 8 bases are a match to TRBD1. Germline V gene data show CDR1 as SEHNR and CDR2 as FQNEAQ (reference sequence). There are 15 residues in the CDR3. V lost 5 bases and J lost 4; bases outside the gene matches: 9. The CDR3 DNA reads TGTGCCAGCAGCCATAGGACAGGGTGGCCAGAGACCCAGTACTTC. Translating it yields CASSHRTGWPETQYF. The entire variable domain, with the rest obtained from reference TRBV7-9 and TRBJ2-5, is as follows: DTGVSQNPRHKITKRGQNVTFRCDPISEHNRLYWYRQTLGQGPEFLTYFQNEAQLEKSRLLSDRFSAERPKGSFSTLEIQRTEQGDSAMYLCASSHRTGWPETQYFGPGTRLLVL.

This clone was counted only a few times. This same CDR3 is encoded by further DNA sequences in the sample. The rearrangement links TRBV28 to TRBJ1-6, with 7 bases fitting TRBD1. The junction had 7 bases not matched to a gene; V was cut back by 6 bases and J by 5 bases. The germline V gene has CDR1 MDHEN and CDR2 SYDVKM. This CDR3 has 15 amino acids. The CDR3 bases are TGTGCCAGCAGCCCGCGGGACAGAGATAATTCACCCCTCCACTTT. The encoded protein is CASSPRDRDNSPLHF.

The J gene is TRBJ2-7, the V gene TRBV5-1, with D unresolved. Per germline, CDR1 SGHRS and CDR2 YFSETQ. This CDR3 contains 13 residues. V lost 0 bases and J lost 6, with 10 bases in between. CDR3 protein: CASSLGVSGEQYF. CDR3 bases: TGCGCCAGCAGCTTGGGTGTTTCTGGCGAGCAGTACTTC.

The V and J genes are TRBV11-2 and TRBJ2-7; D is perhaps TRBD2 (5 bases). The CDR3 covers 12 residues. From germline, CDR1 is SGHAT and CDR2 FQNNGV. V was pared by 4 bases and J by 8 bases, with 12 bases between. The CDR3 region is CASSSSGNKQYF. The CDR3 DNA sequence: TGTGCCAGCAGCTCCTCGGGGAATAAGCAGTACTTC.

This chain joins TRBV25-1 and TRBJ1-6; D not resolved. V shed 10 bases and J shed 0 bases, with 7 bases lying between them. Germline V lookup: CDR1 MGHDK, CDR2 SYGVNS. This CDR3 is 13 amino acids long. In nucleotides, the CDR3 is TGTGCCATTCAGTCCTCCTATAATTCACCCCTCCACTTT. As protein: CAIQSSYNSPLHF.

CDR3 coding DNA: TGTGCCACCAGCACGGGACAGGGTCCGGGTCTAGCCAAAAACATTCAGTACTTC. Its protein is CATSTGQGPGLAKNIQYF. This chain connects TRBV15 to TRBJ2-4; 9 bases are a match to TRBD1. The CDR3 has 18 residues. From germline, CDR1 is LNHNV and CDR2 YYDKDF (reference sequence). Unmatched junction bases numbered 10, after V lost 4 bases and J lost 0 bases.

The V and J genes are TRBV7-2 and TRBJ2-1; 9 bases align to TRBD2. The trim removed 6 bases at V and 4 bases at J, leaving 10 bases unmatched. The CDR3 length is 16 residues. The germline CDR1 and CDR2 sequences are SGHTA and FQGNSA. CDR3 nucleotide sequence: TGTGCCAGCAGGGGGGCGGGAGGGCCGCGGTACAATGAGCAGTTCTTC. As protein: CASRGAGGPRYNEQFF.

This CDR3 reads CASSPGTAYNEQFF. CDR3 nucleotides: TGTGCCAGCAGTCCGGGGACGGCCTACAATGAGCAGTTCTTC. The rearrangement joins TRBV6-6 to TRBJ2-1, with D perhaps being TRBD1 or TRBD2 (5 bases each). The ends were cut back, 5 bases at V and 2 bases at J, with 10 bases in the middle. The CDR3 consists of 14 residues. The germline V gene encodes CDR1 MNHNY and CDR2 SVGAGI (reference sequence).

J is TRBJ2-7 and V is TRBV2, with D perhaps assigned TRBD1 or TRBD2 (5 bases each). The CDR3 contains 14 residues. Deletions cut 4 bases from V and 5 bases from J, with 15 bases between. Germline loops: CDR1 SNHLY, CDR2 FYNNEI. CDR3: CASSGETVIHEQYF. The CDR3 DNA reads TGTGCCAGCAGTGGGGAGACAGTCATCCACGAGCAGTACTTC. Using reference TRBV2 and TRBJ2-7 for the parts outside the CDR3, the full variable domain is EPEVTQTPSHQVTQMGQEVILRCVPISNHLYFYWYRQILGQKVEFLVSFYNNEISEKSEIFDDQFSVERPDGSNFTLKIRSTKLEDSAMYFCASSGETVIHEQYFGPGTRLTVT.

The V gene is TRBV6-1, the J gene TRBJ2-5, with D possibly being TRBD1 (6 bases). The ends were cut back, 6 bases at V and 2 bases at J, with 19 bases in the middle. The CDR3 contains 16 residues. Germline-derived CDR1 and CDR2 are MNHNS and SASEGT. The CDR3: CASRESPGQLQETQYF. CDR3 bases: TGTGCCAGCAGGGAATCCCCGGGACAACTACAAGAGACCCAGTACTTC.

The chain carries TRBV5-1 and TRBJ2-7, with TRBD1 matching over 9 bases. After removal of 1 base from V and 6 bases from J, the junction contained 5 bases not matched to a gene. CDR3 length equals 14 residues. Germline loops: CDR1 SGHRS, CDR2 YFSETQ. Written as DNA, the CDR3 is TGCGCCAGCAGCTTGACAGGGGGCGCGTCCGAGCAGTACTTC. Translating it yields CASSLTGGASEQYF.

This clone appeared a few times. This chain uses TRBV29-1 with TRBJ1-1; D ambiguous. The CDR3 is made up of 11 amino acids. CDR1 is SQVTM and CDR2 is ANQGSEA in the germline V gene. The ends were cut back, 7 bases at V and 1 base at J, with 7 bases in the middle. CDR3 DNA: TGCAGCGGCCTAGGGAACACTGAAGCTTTCTTT. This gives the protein CSGLGNTEAFF.

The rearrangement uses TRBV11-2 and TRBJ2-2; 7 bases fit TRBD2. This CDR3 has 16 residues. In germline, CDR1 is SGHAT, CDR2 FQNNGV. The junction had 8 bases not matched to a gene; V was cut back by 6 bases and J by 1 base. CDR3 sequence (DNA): TGTGCCAGCAGACCGGCCGGGGGGAAGAACACCGGGGAGCTGTTTTTT. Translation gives CASRPAGGKNTGELFF.

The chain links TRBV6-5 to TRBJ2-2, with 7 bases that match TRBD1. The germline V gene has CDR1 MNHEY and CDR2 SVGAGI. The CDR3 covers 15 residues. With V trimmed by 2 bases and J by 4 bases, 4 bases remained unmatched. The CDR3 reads CASSYDRDGTGELFF. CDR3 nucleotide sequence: TGTGCCAGCAGTTACGACAGGGACGGCACCGGGGAGCTGTTTTTT.

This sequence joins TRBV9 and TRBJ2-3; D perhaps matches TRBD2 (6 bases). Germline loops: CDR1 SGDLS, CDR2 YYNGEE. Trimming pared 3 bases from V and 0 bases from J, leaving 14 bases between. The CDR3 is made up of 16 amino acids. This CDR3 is CASSADIAASTDTQYF. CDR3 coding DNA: TGTGCCAGCAGCGCTGACATAGCGGCTAGCACAGATACGCAGTATTTT.

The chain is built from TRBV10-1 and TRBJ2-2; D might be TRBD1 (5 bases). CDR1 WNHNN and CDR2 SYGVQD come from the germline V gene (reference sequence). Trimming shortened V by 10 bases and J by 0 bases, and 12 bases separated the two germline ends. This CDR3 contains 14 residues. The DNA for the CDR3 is TGCGCCACCTTGGACAACTCGAACACCGGGGAGCTGTTTTTT. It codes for CATLDNSNTGELFF.

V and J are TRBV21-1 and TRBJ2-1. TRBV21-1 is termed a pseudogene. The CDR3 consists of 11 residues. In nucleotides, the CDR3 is TGTGCCAGCAGCAAATACAATGAGCAGTTCTTC. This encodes CASSKYNEQFF.

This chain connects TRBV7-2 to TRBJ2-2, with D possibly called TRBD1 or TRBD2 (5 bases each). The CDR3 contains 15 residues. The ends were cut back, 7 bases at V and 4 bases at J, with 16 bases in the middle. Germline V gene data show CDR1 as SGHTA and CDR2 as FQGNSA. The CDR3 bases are TGTGCCAGCATCCTCGGGACGGGAAGCACCGGGGAGCTGTTTTTT. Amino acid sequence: CASILGTGSTGELFF.

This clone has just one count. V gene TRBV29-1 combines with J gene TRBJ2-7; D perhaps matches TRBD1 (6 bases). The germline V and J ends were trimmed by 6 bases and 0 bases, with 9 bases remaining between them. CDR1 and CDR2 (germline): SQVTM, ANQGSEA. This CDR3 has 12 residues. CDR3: CSVKDSSYEQYF. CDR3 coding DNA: TGCAGCGTGAAGGACAGCTCCTACGAGCAGTACTTC.

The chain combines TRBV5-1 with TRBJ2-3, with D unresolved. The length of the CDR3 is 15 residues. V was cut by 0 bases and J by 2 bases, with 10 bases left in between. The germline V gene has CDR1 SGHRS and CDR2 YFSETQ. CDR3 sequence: CASSLDYPFTDTQYF. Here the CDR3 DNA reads TGCGCCAGCAGCTTGGACTACCCCTTCACAGATACGCAGTATTTT.